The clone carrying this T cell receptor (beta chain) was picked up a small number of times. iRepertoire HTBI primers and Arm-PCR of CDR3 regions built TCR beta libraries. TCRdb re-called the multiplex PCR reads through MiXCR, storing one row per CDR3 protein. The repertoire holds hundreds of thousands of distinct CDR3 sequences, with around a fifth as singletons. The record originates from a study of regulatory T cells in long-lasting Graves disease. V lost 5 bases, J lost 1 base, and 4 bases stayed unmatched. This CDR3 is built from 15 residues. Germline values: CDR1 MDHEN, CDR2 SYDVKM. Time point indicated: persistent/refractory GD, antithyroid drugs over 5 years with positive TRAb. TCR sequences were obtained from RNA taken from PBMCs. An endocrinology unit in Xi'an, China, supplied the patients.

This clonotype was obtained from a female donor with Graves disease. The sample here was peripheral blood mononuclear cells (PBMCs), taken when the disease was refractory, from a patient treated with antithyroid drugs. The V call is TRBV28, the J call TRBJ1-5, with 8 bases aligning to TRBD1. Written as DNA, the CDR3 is TGTGCCAGCAGTCCTTGGACAGGGAGCAATCAGCCCCAGCATTTT. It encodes CASSPWTGSNQPQHF.